One TCR beta chain is described in this entry. This record comes from a study of blood T cell repertoires in COVID-19. This CDR3 is 17 amino acids long. The V gene lost 2 bases and the J gene lost 0 bases, with 11 bases spanning the gap. From germline, CDR1 is MDHEN and CDR2 SYDVKM. Original methodology: Amplification of reference gene primers was used by the study to estimate nucleated cell counts. Generated by immunoSEQ multiplex PCR, the TCRdb table keeps only in-frame clones and is missing some. V and J calls plus clone size are reproduced from that table; the DNA served to infer D and trimming. The data show more than 75,000 clones, with 75% to 90% seen just once and approximately 1.3% held by the top ten.

The chain employs TRBV28 and TRBJ2-6; D is ambiguous. This TCR was sampled from an elderly man with active or convalescent COVID-19. What was sequenced was peripheral blood. The CDR3 DNA follows: TGTGCCAGCAGTTTACCGAGTGACAACTCTGGGGCCAACGTCCTGACTTTC. It yields the protein CASSLPSDNSGANVLTF.